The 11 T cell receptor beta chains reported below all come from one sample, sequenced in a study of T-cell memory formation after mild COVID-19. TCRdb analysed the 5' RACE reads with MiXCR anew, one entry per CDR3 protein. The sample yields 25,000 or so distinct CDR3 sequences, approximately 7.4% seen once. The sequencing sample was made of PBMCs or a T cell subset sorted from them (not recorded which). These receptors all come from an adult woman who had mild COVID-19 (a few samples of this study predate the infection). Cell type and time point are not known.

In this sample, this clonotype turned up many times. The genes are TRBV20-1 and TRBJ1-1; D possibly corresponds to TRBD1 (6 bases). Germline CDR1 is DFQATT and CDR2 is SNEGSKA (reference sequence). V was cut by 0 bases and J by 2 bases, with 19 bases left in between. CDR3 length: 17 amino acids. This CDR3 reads CSAREPARGARNTEAFF. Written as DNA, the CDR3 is TGCAGTGCTAGAGAACCTGCCCGGGGGGCGAGAAACACTGAAGCTTTCTTT.

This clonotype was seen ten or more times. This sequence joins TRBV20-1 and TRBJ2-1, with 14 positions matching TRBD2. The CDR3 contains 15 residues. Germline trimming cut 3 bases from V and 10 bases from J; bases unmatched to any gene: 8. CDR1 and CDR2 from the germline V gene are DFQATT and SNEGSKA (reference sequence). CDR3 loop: CSASAGTSGSSEQFF. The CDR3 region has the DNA TGCAGTGCTAGTGCCGGGACTAGCGGGAGTAGCGAGCAGTTCTTC.

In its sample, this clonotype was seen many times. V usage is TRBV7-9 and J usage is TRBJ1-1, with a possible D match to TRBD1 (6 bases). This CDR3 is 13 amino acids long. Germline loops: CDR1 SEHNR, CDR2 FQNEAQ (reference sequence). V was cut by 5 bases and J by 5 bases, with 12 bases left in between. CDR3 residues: CASSLSGQTEAFF. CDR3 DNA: TGTGCCAGCAGCCTTTCTGGACAGACTGAAGCTTTCTTT.

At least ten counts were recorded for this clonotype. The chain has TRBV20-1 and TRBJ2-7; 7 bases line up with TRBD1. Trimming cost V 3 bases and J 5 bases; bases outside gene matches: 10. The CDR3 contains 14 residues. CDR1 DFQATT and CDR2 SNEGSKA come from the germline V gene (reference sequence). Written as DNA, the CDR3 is TGCAGTGCTAGTAAAGGGGGCGAGGTCGACGAGCAGTACTTC. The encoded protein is CSASKGGEVDEQYF.

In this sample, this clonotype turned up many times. DNA of the CDR3: TGCGCCAGCAGCCAAGTCGATATGGGGTTGAACACCGGGGAGCTGTTTTTT. Its translation is CASSQVDMGLNTGELFF. V is TRBV4-1 and J is TRBJ2-2; D unclear. Trimming shortened V by 1 base and J by 1 base, and 13 bases separated the two germline ends. Germline CDR1 MGHRA, CDR2 YSYEKL. The CDR3 runs 17 residues.

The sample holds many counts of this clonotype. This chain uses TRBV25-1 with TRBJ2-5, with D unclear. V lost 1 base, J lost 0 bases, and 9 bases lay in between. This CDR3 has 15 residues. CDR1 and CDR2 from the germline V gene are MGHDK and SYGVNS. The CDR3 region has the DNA TGTGCCAGCAGTGAATTATCGACTTACCAAGAGACCCAGTACTTC. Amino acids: CASSELSTYQETQYF.

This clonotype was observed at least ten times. This CDR3 is CASSPSRNIQYF. As DNA, the CDR3 is TGTGCCAGCAGCCCATCGAGGAACATTCAGTACTTC. The chain has TRBV7-2 and TRBJ2-4; D call uncertain. The CDR3 is made up of 12 amino acids. The V end lost 5 bases, the J end lost 7 bases, and 9 bases lay between the germline ends. From germline, CDR1 is SGHTA and CDR2 FQGNSA.

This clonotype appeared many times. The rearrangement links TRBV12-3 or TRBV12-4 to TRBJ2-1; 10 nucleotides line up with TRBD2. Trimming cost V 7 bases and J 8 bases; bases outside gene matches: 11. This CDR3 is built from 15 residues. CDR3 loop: CASTTSSGSIYEQFF. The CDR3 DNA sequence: TGTGCCAGCACTACCTCTAGCGGGAGTATCTATGAGCAGTTCTTC.

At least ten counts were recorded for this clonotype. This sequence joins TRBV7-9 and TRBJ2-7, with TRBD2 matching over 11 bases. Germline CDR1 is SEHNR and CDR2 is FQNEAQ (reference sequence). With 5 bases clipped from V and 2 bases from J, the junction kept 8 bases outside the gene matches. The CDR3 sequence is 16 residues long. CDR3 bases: TGTGCCAGCAGCCCGATAGCGGGAGGGTGGACCTACGAGCAGTACTTC. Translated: CASSPIAGGWTYEQYF.

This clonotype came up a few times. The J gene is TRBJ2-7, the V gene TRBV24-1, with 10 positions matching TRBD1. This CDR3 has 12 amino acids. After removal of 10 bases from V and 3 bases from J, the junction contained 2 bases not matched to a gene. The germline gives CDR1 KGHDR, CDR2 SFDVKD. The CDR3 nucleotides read TGTGCCACAGGGGACAGGGGCTACGAGCAGTACTTC. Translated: CATGDRGYEQYF.

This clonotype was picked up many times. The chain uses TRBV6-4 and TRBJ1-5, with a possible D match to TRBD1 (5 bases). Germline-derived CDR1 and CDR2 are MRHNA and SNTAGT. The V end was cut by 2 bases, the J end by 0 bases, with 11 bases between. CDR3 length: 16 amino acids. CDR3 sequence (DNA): TGTGCCAGCAGTGACGGGGGGGAGGGTAGCAATCAGCCCCAGCATTTT. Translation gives CASSDGGEGSNQPQHF.